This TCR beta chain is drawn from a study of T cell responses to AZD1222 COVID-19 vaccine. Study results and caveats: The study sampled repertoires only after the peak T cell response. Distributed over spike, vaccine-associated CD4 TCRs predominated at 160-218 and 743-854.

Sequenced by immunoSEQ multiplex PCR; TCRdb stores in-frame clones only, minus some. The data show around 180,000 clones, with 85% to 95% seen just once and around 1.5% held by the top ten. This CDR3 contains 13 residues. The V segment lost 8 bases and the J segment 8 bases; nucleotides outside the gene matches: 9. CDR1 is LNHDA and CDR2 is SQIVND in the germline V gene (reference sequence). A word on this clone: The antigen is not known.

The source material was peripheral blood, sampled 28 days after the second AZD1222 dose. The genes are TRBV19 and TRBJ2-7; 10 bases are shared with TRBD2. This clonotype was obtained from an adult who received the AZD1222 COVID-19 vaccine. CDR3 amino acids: CASSPLAGDKQYF. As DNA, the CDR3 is TGTGCCAGTTCTCCTCTAGCGGGAGATAAGCAGTACTTC.